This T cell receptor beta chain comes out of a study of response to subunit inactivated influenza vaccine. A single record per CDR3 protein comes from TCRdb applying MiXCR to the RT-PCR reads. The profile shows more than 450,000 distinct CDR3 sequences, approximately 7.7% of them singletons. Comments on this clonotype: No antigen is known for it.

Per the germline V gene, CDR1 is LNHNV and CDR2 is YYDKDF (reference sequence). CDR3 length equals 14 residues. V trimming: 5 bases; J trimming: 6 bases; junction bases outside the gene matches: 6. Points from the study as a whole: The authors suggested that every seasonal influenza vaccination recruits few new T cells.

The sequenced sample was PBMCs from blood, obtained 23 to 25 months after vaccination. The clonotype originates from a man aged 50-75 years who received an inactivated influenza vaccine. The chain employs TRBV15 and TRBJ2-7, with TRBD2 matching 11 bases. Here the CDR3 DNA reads TGTGCCACCAGCGGAACTAGCGGGAGAGGCGAGCAGTACTTC. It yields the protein CATSGTSGRGEQYF.